These T cell receptor beta chains were read from a single sample in a study of blood T cells in healthy people across ages. TCRdb redid the calling of the 5' RACE reads with MiXCR, one entry per CDR3 protein. Found here are approximately 1,000,000 distinct CDR3 sequences, roughly two fifths of them singletons; the top ten hold under 15%. The sequencing input was blood. The receptors stem from a man aged 18 to 29 in good health. CDR3s include the opening cysteine and the closing phenylalanine or tryptophan. Fields, in order: V gene, D gene, J gene, clone size, CDR3 DNA, CDR3 protein. A D gene is named only where the DNA matches it firmly. Size is stated for part of the rows, as once, few or many counts, or as a class when the clone is expanded.

TRBV10-3	NA	TRBJ2-3	NA	TGTGCCATCAATCCAGAGGAAGGCACAGATACGCAGTATTTT	CAINPEEGTDTQYF
TRBV9	NA	TRBJ2-7	many	TGTGCCAGCAGCGTAGATGGCTCATCCTACGAGCAGTACTTC	CASSVDGSSYEQYF
TRBV12-3/TRBV12-4	TRBD2	TRBJ2-1	NA	TGTGCCAGCATGTCGCGGGGGACCTCCTACAATGAGCAGTTCTTC	CASMSRGTSYNEQFF
TRBV5-1	TRBD2	TRBJ2-3	NA	TGCGCCAGCAGCCTAAGCGGGGGGCCGTACTCTAGCACAGATACGCAGTATTTT	CASSLSGGPYSSTDTQYF
TRBV3-1	NA	TRBJ1-4	NA	TGTGCCAGCAGCAGACAGGTGGGCACTAATGAAAAACTGTTTTTT	CASSRQVGTNEKLFF
TRBV14	NA	TRBJ2-3	NA	TGTGCCAGCAGCCAAGTTTGGGCAGATACGCAGTATTTT	CASSQVWADTQYF
TRBV2	NA	TRBJ1-6	NA	TGTGCCAGCGTCGACCGGCGGGGAGCACCCCTCCACTTT	CASVDRRGAPLHF
TRBV7-2	NA	TRBJ1-2	many	TGTGCCAGCAGCTTATCGCAGGGACTCTATGGCTACACCTTC	CASSLSQGLYGYTF
TRBV12-3/TRBV12-4	NA	TRBJ1-1	NA	TGTGCCAGCAGTCCCGTAACTGAAGCTTTCTTT	CASSPVTEAFF
TRBV29-1	NA	TRBJ1-1	NA	TGCAGCGTTCGGGCCCACACTGAAGCTTTCTTT	CSVRAHTEAFF
TRBV6-2/TRBV6-3	NA	TRBJ2-1	NA	TGTGCCAGCACCTCCATCGGCAGGGTTGTGGATGAGCAGTTCTTC	CASTSIGRVVDEQFF
TRBV4-2	NA	TRBJ1-2	NA	TGTGCCAGCAGCCAGGCCCCCGGGGAATACTATGGCTACACCTTC	CASSQAPGEYYGYTF
TRBV7-2	NA	TRBJ1-4	NA	TGTGCCAGCAGCGTACCCGGGAGAGAGAAACTGTTTTTT	CASSVPGREKLFF
TRBV20-1	NA	TRBJ2-1	many	TGCAGTGCCCAATACGGCGCTTACAATGAGCAGTTCTTC	CSAQYGAYNEQFF
TRBV20-1	NA	TRBJ1-1	NA	TGCAGTGCTAGAGATCCTTCTCGAGGCGGGACTGAAGCTTTCTTT	CSARDPSRGGTEAFF
TRBV6-5	NA	TRBJ2-5	few	TGTGCCAGCAGCCCACGACTCCGACAGACCCAAGAGACCCAGTACTTC	CASSPRLRQTQETQYF